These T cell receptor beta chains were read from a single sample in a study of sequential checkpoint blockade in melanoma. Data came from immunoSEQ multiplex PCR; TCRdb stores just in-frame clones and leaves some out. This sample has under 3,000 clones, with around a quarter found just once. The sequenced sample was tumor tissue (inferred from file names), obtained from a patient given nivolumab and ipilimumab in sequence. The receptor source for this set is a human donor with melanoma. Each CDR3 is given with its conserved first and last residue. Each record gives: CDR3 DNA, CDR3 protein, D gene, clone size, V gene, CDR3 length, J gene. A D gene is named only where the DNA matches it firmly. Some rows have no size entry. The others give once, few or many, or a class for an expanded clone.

TGTGCCAGTAGTGGCGGGGCGGGAGGCACAGATACGCAGTATTTT CASSGGAGGTDTQYF TRBD2 . TRBV19 15 TRBJ2-3
TGTGCCAGTAGTACCCACACTAGCGGGGGACCTTATAGCACAGATACGCAGTATTTT CASSTHTSGGPYSTDTQYF TRBD2 . TRBV19 19 TRBJ2-3
TGTGCCAGCTCACCACGTAATAATGCAGGGGCCCACGAGCAGTACTTC CASSPRNNAGAHEQYF . once TRBV18 16 TRBJ2-7
TGTGCCAGTAGTGGTGGGGCAGGGGGGCATATGAACACTGAAGCTTTCTTT CASSGGAGGHMNTEAFF TRBD1 . TRBV19 17 TRBJ1-1
TGTGCCAGCAGTGAAGCGATCGGGGGGCGAGAGACCCAGTACTTC CASSEAIGGRETQYF . . TRBV6-1 15 TRBJ2-5
TGTGCCAGCAGCTTATACGGGGGGGCCGACGAGCAGTACTTC CASSLYGGADEQYF TRBD2 . TRBV11-3 14 TRBJ2-7
TGCAGCGCGGGACAGGCCCTTTACAATGAGCAGTTCTTC CSAGQALYNEQFF TRBD1 . TRBV29-1 13 TRBJ2-1
TGTGCCAGCAGTTCCCATCCTGCAAGCAACAATTCACCCCTCCACTTT CASSSHPASNNSPLHF . few TRBV6-8 16 TRBJ1-6
TGTGCCAGCAGACCGGACAGGGACTATGGCTACACCTTC CASRPDRDYGYTF TRBD1 . TRBV28 13 TRBJ1-2
TGTGCCAGCAGCTCACCTGGGGGGGCGGACACCGGGGAGCTGTTTTTT CASSSPGGADTGELFF . medium-sized TRBV11-3 16 TRBJ2-2
TGTGCCACCAGCCTAGGCCCCGGACAGGGAGCCTACAATGAGCAGTTCTTC CATSLGPGQGAYNEQFF TRBD1 . TRBV15 17 TRBJ2-1
TGTGCCAGTAGTATGGGAACAGATTCGAACTATGGCTACACCTTC CASSMGTDSNYGYTF . . TRBV19 15 TRBJ1-2
TGTGCTTGCCGAATAGCGGGGGGACACACAGATACGCAGTATTTT CACRIAGGHTDTQYF . few TRBV7-5 15 TRBJ2-3
TGTGCCAGCAGCTTAGTTCGGCCCGGGTACGAGCAGTACTTC CASSLVRPGYEQYF . few TRBV11-3 14 TRBJ2-7
TGTGCCAGCAGCGTCGGACAGGGGGTCACAGATACGCAGTATTTT CASSVGQGVTDTQYF TRBD1 medium-sized TRBV9 15 TRBJ2-3
TGTGCCAGTGACAGCCAGGGAAACACCGGGGAGCTGTTTTTT CASDSQGNTGELFF . once TRBV19 14 TRBJ2-2
TGCAGCGTTTCGGATAGCAATCAGCCCCAGCATTTT CSVSDSNQPQHF . . TRBV29-1 12 TRBJ1-5